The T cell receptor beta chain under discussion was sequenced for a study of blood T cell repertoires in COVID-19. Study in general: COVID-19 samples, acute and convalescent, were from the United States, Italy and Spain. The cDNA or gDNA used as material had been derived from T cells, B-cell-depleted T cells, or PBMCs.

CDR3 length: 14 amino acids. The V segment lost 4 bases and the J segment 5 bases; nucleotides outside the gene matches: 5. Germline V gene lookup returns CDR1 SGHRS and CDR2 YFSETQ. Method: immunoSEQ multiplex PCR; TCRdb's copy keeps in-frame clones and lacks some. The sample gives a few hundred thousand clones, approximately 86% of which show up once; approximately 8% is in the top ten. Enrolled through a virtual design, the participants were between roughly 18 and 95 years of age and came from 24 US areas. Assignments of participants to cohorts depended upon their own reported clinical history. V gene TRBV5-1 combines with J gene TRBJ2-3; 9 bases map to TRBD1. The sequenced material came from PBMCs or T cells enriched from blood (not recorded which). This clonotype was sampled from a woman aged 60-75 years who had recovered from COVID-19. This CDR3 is CASSPDRGQDTQYF. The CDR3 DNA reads TGCGCCAGCAGCCCGGACAGGGGTCAAGATACGCAGTATTTT.